The clone carrying this T cell receptor (beta chain) was seen a handful of times. In the study's own analysis: By means of reference gene primer amplification, nucleated cell counts were estimated. Sequencing used immunoSEQ multiplex PCR; TCRdb keeps in-frame clones, though not all of them. V, J and clone size are taken as reported in that table, and D and trimming were inferred from the DNA itself. The repertoire consists of fewer than 200,000 clones, with 74% occurring once and the leading ten covering 2.5% to 3.5%. Germline V gene sequence: CDR1 SGHRS, CDR2 YFSETQ. This CDR3 comprises 18 residues. V dropped 3 bases and J dropped 2; count of bases not matched to a gene: 16. The data belong to a study of blood T cell repertoires in COVID-19. In the study overall: COVID-19 samples, acute and convalescent, were from the United States, Italy and Spain. Sources were T cells, B-cell-depleted T cells, or PBMCs; the material itself was cDNA or gDNA.

The sequence was obtained from a woman of 80 years or more with acute or convalescent COVID-19. Sequenced: peripheral blood. V and J are TRBV5-1 and TRBJ1-2; 7 nucleotides agree with TRBD1. The CDR3 sequence is CASSSFRDSFLSNYGYTF. The DNA for the CDR3 is TGCGCCAGCAGCTCCTTCCGGGACAGCTTCCTCTCAAACTATGGCTACACCTTC.